This T cell receptor (beta chain) was observed in a study of blood T cells in healthy people across ages. Notes on the study in general: Long-lived and aged donors differed, with more naive CD4+ cells and higher diversity in the long-lived.

This clonotype came up a few times. The antigen is not known. Germline V gives CDR1 MNHEY, CDR2 SVGEGT. V shed 5 bases and J shed 5 bases, with 12 bases lying between them. This CDR3 comprises 13 residues. All donors came from Russia, were Caucasian and healthy, and spanned ages about 6 to 100. No fewer than 6 micrograms of total RNA were isolated from every sample. Combining a sample-barcoded 5' primer with a J-beta primer mix, a second PCR ran for roughly 7 to 11 cycles. Using its own MiXCR run on the 5' RACE reads, TCRdb lists one record per CDR3 protein. The table lists approximately 820,000 distinct CDR3 sequences, approximately 44% of them singletons, with around 21% in the top ten.

This chain joins TRBV6-2 or TRBV6-3 and TRBJ1-1; maybe TRBD1 (6 bases). The TCR sequence derives from a man aged 60 to 75 in good health. Sequencing used blood. The CDR3 nucleotides read TGTGCCAGCAGTCAAACAGGGTGGACTGAAGCTTTCTTT. Its protein is CASSQTGWTEAFF.